One and the same sample provided the 18 T cell receptor beta chains below, sequenced in a study of T cells after yellow fever vaccination (dated by TCRdb to the late 2010s). Receptor libraries were prepared by 5' RACE. Sequencer: Illumina HiSeq 2500. TCRdb handled the public reads itself, with Q25 trimming in fastp and clone calling in MiXCR, and kept productive beta chains. Each CDR3 protein appears once, grouped with its most common genes and DNA. For this sample there are 60,000 to 95,000 distinct CDR3 sequences; about 7.7% appear just once. The ten largest clonotypes hold more than 25% of the sample. What the treatment or condition label conveys for this sample: live attenuated yellow fever vaccine strain. This specimen was CD8+ T cells sorted from PBMCs, taken 9 to 10 days after the first yellow fever vaccination. These receptor sequences come from a man in his late teens or twenties who received the YFV17D yellow fever vaccine.

This clonotype was seen ten or more times. This rearrangement joins TRBV6-5 to TRBJ1-2; D gene ambiguous. The CDR3 extends over 13 amino acids. Germline V gene lookup returns CDR1 MNHEY and CDR2 SVGAGI. V lost 0 bases and J lost 6, with 8 bases in between. CDR3 residues: CASSYSTGDGYTF. For the CDR3, the DNA is TGTGCCAGCAGTTACTCGACCGGGGATGGCTACACCTTC.

The gene calls are TRBV5-6 and TRBJ1-1; D is undetermined. Germline V gene data show CDR1 as SGHDT and CDR2 as YYEEEE. The CDR3 is 12 amino acids. Deletions cut 2 bases from V and 1 base from J, with 3 bases between. CDR3 nucleotides: TGTGCCAGCAGCTTTAAGAACACTGAAGCTTTCTTT. Protein sequence: CASSFKNTEAFF.

This clonotype was picked up a small number of times. This sequence joins TRBV9 and TRBJ2-1; 14 bases agree with TRBD2. The CDR3 has 15 amino acids. Losses at the gene ends were 1 base for V and 7 bases for J; bases not matched to a gene: 1. Germline V lookup: CDR1 SGDLS, CDR2 YYNGEE. CDR3 bases: TGTGCCAGCAGCGTATGGACTAGCGGGGGGAATGAGCAGTTCTTC. Amino acid sequence: CASSVWTSGGNEQFF.

This sequence joins TRBV5-1 and TRBJ2-3; tentatively, D is TRBD2 (6 bases). The CDR3 length is 15 residues. The V gene lost 3 bases and the J gene lost 2 bases, with 13 bases spanning the gap. Per the germline V gene, CDR1 is SGHRS and CDR2 is YFSETQ. This CDR3 reads CASSYVGGDTDTQYF. For the CDR3, the DNA is TGCGCCAGCAGCTACGTTGGCGGGGACACAGATACGCAGTATTTT.

This clonotype has at least ten counts. The chain employs TRBV7-9 and TRBJ2-5; 7 bases match TRBD1. The CDR3 runs to 14 residues. The germline V gene has CDR1 SEHNR and CDR2 FQNEAQ (reference sequence). Trimming at V came to 5 bases and at J to 2 bases, leaving 5 bases not matched to a gene. The CDR3 region has the DNA TGTGCCAGCAGCACGTCGACAGGGCAAGAGACCCAGTACTTC. Translation: CASSTSTGQETQYF.

This clonotype was detected ten times or more. The chain links TRBV12-3 or TRBV12-4 to TRBJ2-3, with 10 positions matching TRBD2. V trimming: 6 bases; J trimming: 1 base; junction bases outside the gene matches: 4. The CDR3 is 15 residues long. CDR3 sequence: CASRYLAGGTDTQYF. CDR3 nucleotides: TGTGCCAGCAGATATCTAGCGGGGGGCACAGATACGCAGTATTTT.

This clonotype has a count of ten or more. The chain recombines TRBV7-2 with TRBJ1-1; no definite D call. Germline values: CDR1 SGHTA, CDR2 FQGNSA. CDR3 length: 12 amino acids. V lost 7 bases and J lost 5, with 11 bases in between. The CDR3 DNA sequence: TGTGCCAGCACTGACTCTAGAACTGAAGCTTTCTTT. Protein: CASTDSRTEAFF.

This clonotype was picked up a small number of times. The genes are TRBV19 and TRBJ2-3; no definite D call. V was trimmed by 3 bases and J by 7 bases, leaving 8 bases between them. This CDR3 is 12 amino acids long. Per the germline V gene, CDR1 is LNHDA and CDR2 is SQIVND (reference sequence). CDR3 region: CASSIGLNTQYF. The CDR3 region has the DNA TGTGCCAGTAGTATTGGGCTAAATACGCAGTATTTT.

CDR3 nucleotide sequence: TGTGCCAGCAGCCCGGGCCACTCACGGGAGACCCAGTACTTC. Its protein is CASSPGHSRETQYF. V usage is TRBV5-4 and J usage is TRBJ2-5; no reliable D call. This CDR3 contains 14 residues. Germline assignment: CDR1 SGHNT and CDR2 YYREEE (reference sequence). V was pared by 4 bases and J by 5 bases, with 15 bases between.

This clonotype was seen at least ten times. V is TRBV6-1 and J is TRBJ1-1; D ambiguous. Trimming left V 5 bases short and J 5 bases short, with 15 bases between. The CDR3 runs to 14 residues. Per the germline V gene, CDR1 is MNHNS and CDR2 is SASEGT. The CDR3 sequence is CASSPPGTGTEAFF. The CDR3 DNA is TGTGCCAGCAGTCCCCCCGGTACGGGGACTGAAGCTTTCTTT.

The chain combines TRBV7-2 with TRBJ2-3, with D tentatively TRBD1 (5 bases). The CDR3 is made up of 13 amino acids. Deletions cut 5 bases from V and 4 bases from J, with 10 bases between. Germline V CDR1 and CDR2: SGHTA, FQGNSA. The CDR3 loop is CASSPIGADTQYF. DNA of the CDR3: TGTGCCAGCAGCCCCATAGGGGCAGATACGCAGTATTTT.

This clonotype was recorded at least ten times. The chain carries TRBV20-1 and TRBJ1-1, with TRBD1 matching over 7 bases. This CDR3 has 13 residues. Germline V gives CDR1 DFQATT, CDR2 SNEGSKA (reference sequence). Unmatched junction bases numbered 13, after V lost 4 bases and J lost 11 bases. CDR3 residues: CSATDVTGDMAFF. The CDR3 nucleotides are TGCAGTGCTACCGACGTAACAGGGGATATGGCTTTCTTT.

This clonotype was observed many times. The chain recombines TRBV11-2 with TRBJ2-3, with no clear D. This CDR3 region has 11 residues. In germline, CDR1 is SGHAT, CDR2 FQNNGV. V lost 5 bases and J 5 bases, leaving 5 bases between the germline ends. CDR3 coding DNA: TGTGCCAGCAGCGCTCGAGATACGCAGTATTTT. Its protein is CASSARDTQYF.

The chain has TRBV4-2 and TRBJ1-6; D ambiguous. The V end was cut by 0 bases, the J end by 9 bases, with 24 bases between. CDR3 length: 19 residues. CDR1 and CDR2 from the germline V gene are LGHNA and YNFKEQ. The CDR3 sequence is CASSQERPGFRGYGSPLHF. The CDR3 DNA follows: TGTGCCAGCAGCCAAGAACGCCCAGGCTTTCGAGGTTATGGTTCACCCCTCCACTTT.

This clonotype has ten or more counts. The chain combines TRBV19 with TRBJ2-3; D is uncertain. The CDR3 covers 15 residues. The V end was cut by 4 bases, the J end by 2 bases, with 13 bases between. Germline loops: CDR1 LNHDA, CDR2 SQIVND (reference sequence). CDR3 in DNA: TGTGCCAGTAGTAACTCTGGGCACTACACAGATACGCAGTATTTT. It translates to CASSNSGHYTDTQYF.

This clonotype was observed at least ten times. The chain links TRBV27 to TRBJ2-3; D may match TRBD1 or TRBD2 (5 bases each). V was shortened by 2 bases and J by 4 bases, with 13 bases between the two germline ends. The CDR3 covers 15 residues. Germline-derived CDR1 and CDR2 are MNHEY and SMNVEV (reference sequence). The CDR3 coding sequence is TGTGCCAGCAGTTTAGGGACCCTCCCCTCAGATACGCAGTATTTT. Its protein is CASSLGTLPSDTQYF.

This clonotype was seen repeatedly, ten times or more. V gene TRBV7-3 combines with J gene TRBJ2-1; a possible D gene is TRBD2 (7 bases). The germline V and J ends were trimmed by 2 bases and 2 bases, with 10 bases remaining between them. The germline V gene encodes CDR1 SGHTA and CDR2 FQGTGA. The CDR3 is 15 residues long. The CDR3 DNA reads TGTGCCAGCAGCTTAGGCGGGGGCGCCTACAATGAGCAGTTCTTC. Amino acid sequence: CASSLGGGAYNEQFF.

This clonotype was detected many times. The chain employs TRBV4-1 and TRBJ2-4; TRBD2 is a possible D gene (5 bases). From germline, CDR1 is MGHRA and CDR2 YSYEKL. V was trimmed by 0 bases and J by 8 bases, leaving 14 bases between them. The CDR3 covers 15 residues. The CDR3: CASSQEDGHGDIQYF. The CDR3 region has the DNA TGCGCCAGCAGCCAAGAGGACGGCCACGGGGACATTCAGTACTTC.